The entry below describes one T cell receptor beta chain. Its antigen is currently unknown. Clones were sequenced by immunoSEQ multiplex PCR, and TCRdb holds only the in-frame ones, with some missing. The sample shows around 91,000 clones, 75% to 90% of them seen only once. These data are taken from a study of OX40 agonist ivuxolimab in advanced cancers. Study summary: Ivuxolimab, an antibody acting as an agonist of OX40 (CD134), was used to treat patients. Partial responses occurred in Three dose-escalation patients, one with hepatocellular carcinoma and two with cutaneous melanoma.

Germline-derived CDR1 and CDR2 are SGHNT and YYREEE (reference sequence). This CDR3 is built from 14 residues. V dropped 5 bases and J dropped 0 bases, with 12 bases sitting between them. Regarding the study as a whole: Expanded clones belonging to CD8+ T cells outnumbered, on average, those of CD4+.

This clonotype was obtained from an adult with an advanced solid tumor such as melanoma, head and neck, liver or kidney cancer. V usage is TRBV5-4 and J usage is TRBJ2-7, with D unresolved. The material sequenced was CD4+ or CD8+ T cells sorted from blood, taken in a trial of the OX40 agonist ivuxolimab. The CDR3 is CASSSSRSSYEQYF. CDR3 coding DNA: TGTGCCAGCAGTTCGTCTCGGAGCTCCTACGAGCAGTACTTC.